The clone carrying this TCR beta chain has more than one count but fewer than ten. Germline loops: CDR1 SQVTM, CDR2 ANQGSEA. Trimming took off 5 bases at V and 5 bases at J, with 10 bases between the two ends. The CDR3 length is 11 residues. This sample was taken from a study of T-cell reconstitution after alpha-beta-depleted transplantation in children. Unique molecular identifiers were built into the TCRbeta library. One entry per CDR3 protein, called by TCRdb with MiXCR from the PCR reads. The sample consists of around 120,000 distinct CDR3 sequences, under 25% of them appearing once. The chain carries TRBV29-1 and TRBJ2-7; D ambiguous. This specimen was PBMCs, mostly from graft donor cells, taken 180 days after TCRalphabeta/CD19-depleted stem cell transplant. The receptor was isolated from a male patient aged 2-15 years who had a stem cell transplant for chronic granulomatous disease, so the T cells may come from the graft donor. The CDR3 is CSVSIVDEQYF. CDR3 coding DNA: TGCAGCGTTTCCATCGTCGACGAGCAGTACTTC.